This passage covers 12 T cell receptor beta chains from one sample sequenced in a study of T cell clonality in common variable immunodeficiency. The repertoire was sequenced with immunoSEQ multiplex PCR; TCRdb's copy has only in-frame clones and lacks some. The sample yields 51,000 or so clones, without any singletons. The sequenced material came from peripheral blood mononuclear cells. Every receptor here comes from a person aged 18 to 69 in good health.

This clone was observed a handful of times. The read stops 3 residues short of the end of the CDR3; the missing end is completed from the germline J gene. The J gene is TRBJ2-3, the V gene TRBV11-1; TRBD2 matches at 8 bases. Germline CDR1 reads SGHAT; CDR2 reads FQDESV (reference sequence). After removal of 6 bases from V and 1 base from J, the junction contained 3 bases not matched to a gene. This CDR3 has 14 residues. CDR3 DNA (partial): TGTGCCAGCAGTCAGACTAGCGGCACAGATACG. Protein: CASSQTSGTDT. The entire CDR3 is CASSQTSGTDTQYF.

This clone was found many times. The sequence runs out 3 residues before the end of the CDR3; the remainder is reconstructed from the germline J gene. The rearrangement joins TRBV5-1 to TRBJ2-3, with D possibly being TRBD1 (7 bases). The germline gives CDR1 SGHRS, CDR2 YFSETQ. The CDR3 covers 17 residues. The germline V and J ends were trimmed by 3 bases and 3 bases, with 20 bases remaining between them. The CDR3 reads CASSSRGGGIVTDTQYF. Partial CDR3 DNA: TGCGCCAGCAGCTCCCGAGGAGGGGGCATAGTGACAGATACG.

This clone was detected many times. Read data end 3 residues before the CDR3 end; the end is taken from the germline J gene. The gene calls are TRBV5-1 and TRBJ2-1; D is tentatively TRBD1 or TRBD2 (5 bases each). Germline V gives CDR1 SGHRS, CDR2 YFSETQ. V was trimmed by 4 bases and J by 7 bases, leaving 15 bases between them. The CDR3 covers 14 residues. CDR3 residues: CASSLEGIWNEQFF. The CDR3 bases that were read are TGCGCCAGCAGCCTAGAGGGGATTTGGAATGAG.

This clone was counted at least ten times. The CDR3 end is not reached by the read, which stops 3 residues before it; the germline J gene fills it in. The rearrangement joins TRBV7-8 to TRBJ2-5, with 10 bases matching TRBD1. V dropped 4 bases and J dropped 4; count of bases not matched to a gene: 6. CDR1 and CDR2 (germline): SGHVS, FQNEAQ. The CDR3 has 15 residues. CDR3 DNA, as far as it was read: TGTGCCAGCAGCTCTCCTGGACAGGGGGTAGAGACC. It yields the protein CASSSPGQGVET. In full, the CDR3 reads CASSSPGQGVETQYF.

This clone was picked up many times. CDR3 bases read: TGTGCCAGTAGTAACCAGGGTTTGGGTAGCACTGAA. Amino acid sequence: CASSNQGLGSTE. The whole CDR3 protein is CASSNQGLGSTEAFF. The chain has TRBV19 and TRBJ1-1, with D tentatively TRBD1 (5 bases). The read ends 3 residues before the CDR3 terminus; that terminus is restored from the germline J gene. V lost 4 bases and J lost 4, with 16 bases in between. CDR1 is LNHDA and CDR2 is SQIVND in the germline V gene (reference sequence). There are 15 residues in the CDR3. Based on the CDR3 plus reference TRBV19 and TRBJ1-1, the full variable domain is DGGITQSPKYLFRKEGQNVTLSCEQNLNHDAMYWYRQDPGQGLRLIYYSQIVNDFQKGDIAEGYSVSREKKESFPLTVTSAQKNPTAFYLCASSNQGLGSTEAFFGQGTRLTVV.

This clone came up many times. The CDR3 goes on 3 residues after the read ends, and that part is filled in from the germline J gene. The chain carries TRBV18 and TRBJ2-2; 11 bases are a match to TRBD2. From germline, CDR1 is KGHSH and CDR2 LQKENI. There are 16 residues in the CDR3. After removal of 6 bases from V and 2 bases from J, the junction contained 5 bases not matched to a gene. CDR3 DNA (partial): TGTGCCAGCTCGCTAAGACTAGCGGGAAACACCGGGGAG. Its protein is CASSLRLAGNTGE. The CDR3 in full is CASSLRLAGNTGELFF.

This clone was counted many times. With the read ending 3 residues before the CDR3 end, the germline J gene is used to fill in that end. The genes are TRBV10-3 and TRBJ1-5, with 7 bases aligning to TRBD1. Germline loops: CDR1 ENHRY, CDR2 SYGVKD. The CDR3 is 13 amino acids. J lost 3 bases, V lost 6 bases, and 2 bases had no gene match. This chain's CDR3 is CAIRGQANQPQHF. CDR3 DNA, as far as it was read: TGTGCCATCAGAGGACAGGCCAATCAGCCC.

With regard to this clone: The read ends 3 residues shy of where the CDR3 ends; the end is completed using the germline J gene. The J gene is TRBJ2-7, the V gene TRBV10-3; 12 positions agree with TRBD1. With V trimmed by 6 bases and J by 4 bases, 10 bases remained unmatched. CDR1 and CDR2 from the germline V gene are ENHRY and SYGVKD. The CDR3 totals 16 residues. The CDR3 loop reads CAISDPGQGASYEQYF. CDR3 DNA (partial): TGTGCCATCAGCGACCCGGGACAGGGGGCTTCATACGAG.

This clone was seen ten or more times. The CDR3 goes on 3 residues after the read ends, and that part is filled in from the germline J gene. The rearrangement links TRBV20-1 to TRBJ2-7; maybe TRBD1 (5 bases). V dropped 0 bases and J dropped 3 bases, with 15 bases sitting between them. Germline V gives CDR1 DFQATT, CDR2 SNEGSKA (reference sequence). CDR3 length: 15 residues. CDR3 DNA (partial): TGCAGTGCTAGAGATCGGACACAGCCGAGCTACGAG. Its translation: CSARDRTQPSYE. In full, the CDR3 reads CSARDRTQPSYEQYF.

In its sample, this clone was seen many times. The read falls 3 residues short of the CDR3 end, and the missing part is taken from the germline J gene. The chain links TRBV7-2 to TRBJ2-5; TRBD2 matches 10 bases. Germline CDR1 and CDR2: SGHTA and FQGNSA. The V gene end was trimmed by 4 bases and the J gene end by 2 bases; junction bases not matched to a gene: 4. The CDR3 loop spans 15 amino acids. The CDR3 bases that were read are TGTGCCAGCAGCTCTCAACTAGCGGGGCAAGAGACC. This gives the protein CASSSQLAGQET. The full CDR3 protein is CASSSQLAGQETQYF.

This clone was counted at least ten times. Coverage ceases 3 residues before the CDR3 finishes, and the germline J gene fills in the end. V gene TRBV7-3 combines with J gene TRBJ2-7; TRBD1 matches at 7 bases. The germline gives CDR1 SGHTA, CDR2 FQGTGA. This CDR3 comprises 15 residues. The ends lost 5 bases at V and 6 bases at J; junction bases unmatched: 13. The sequenced part of the CDR3 DNA is TGTGCCAGCAGCCTGTTTCGACAGGGCGAGGGCGAG. Translating it yields CASSLFRQGEGE. The entire CDR3 protein reads CASSLFRQGEGEQYF.

This clone was seen a handful of times. Read data end 3 residues before the CDR3 end; the end is taken from the germline J gene. V and J are TRBV7-9 and TRBJ1-2; 8 nucleotides match TRBD1. The germline V gene has CDR1 SEHNR and CDR2 FQNEAQ (reference sequence). The CDR3 spans 14 residues. CDR3 sequence: CASSATTGAFGYTF. CDR3 bases read: TGTGCCAGCAGCGCGACGACAGGGGCTTTCGGC.